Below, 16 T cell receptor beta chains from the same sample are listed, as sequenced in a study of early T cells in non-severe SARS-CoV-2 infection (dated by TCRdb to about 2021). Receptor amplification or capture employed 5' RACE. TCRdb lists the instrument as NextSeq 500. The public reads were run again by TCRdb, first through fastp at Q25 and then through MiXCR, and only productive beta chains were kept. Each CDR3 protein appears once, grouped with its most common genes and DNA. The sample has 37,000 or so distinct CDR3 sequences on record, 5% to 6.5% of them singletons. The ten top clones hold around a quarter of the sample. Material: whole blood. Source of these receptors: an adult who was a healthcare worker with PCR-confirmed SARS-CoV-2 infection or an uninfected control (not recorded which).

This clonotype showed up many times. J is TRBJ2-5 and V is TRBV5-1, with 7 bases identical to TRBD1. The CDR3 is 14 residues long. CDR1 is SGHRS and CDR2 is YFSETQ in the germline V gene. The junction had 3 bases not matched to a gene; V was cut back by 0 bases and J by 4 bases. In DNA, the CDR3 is TGCGCCAGCAGCTTGGCTACAGGGGCAGAGACCCAGTACTTC. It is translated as CASSLATGAETQYF.

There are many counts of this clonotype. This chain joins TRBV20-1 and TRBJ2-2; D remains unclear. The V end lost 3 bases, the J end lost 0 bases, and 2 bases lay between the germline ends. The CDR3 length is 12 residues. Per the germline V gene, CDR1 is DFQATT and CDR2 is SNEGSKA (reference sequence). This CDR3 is CSASANTGELFF. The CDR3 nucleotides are TGCAGTGCTAGCGCGAACACCGGGGAGCTGTTTTTT.

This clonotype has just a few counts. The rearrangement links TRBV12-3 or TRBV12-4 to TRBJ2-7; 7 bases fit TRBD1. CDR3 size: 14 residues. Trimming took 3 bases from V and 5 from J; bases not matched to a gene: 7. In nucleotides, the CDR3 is TGTGCCAGCAGTTTGCCTGGACAGGAGGACGAGCAGTACTTC. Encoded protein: CASSLPGQEDEQYF.

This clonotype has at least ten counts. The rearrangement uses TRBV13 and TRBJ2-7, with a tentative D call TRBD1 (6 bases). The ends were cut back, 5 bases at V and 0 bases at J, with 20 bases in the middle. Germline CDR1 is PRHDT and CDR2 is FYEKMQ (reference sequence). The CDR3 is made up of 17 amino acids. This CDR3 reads CASSQQGSNFPSYEQYF. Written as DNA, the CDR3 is TGTGCCAGCAGCCAGCAGGGGTCGAACTTCCCCTCCTACGAGCAGTACTTC.

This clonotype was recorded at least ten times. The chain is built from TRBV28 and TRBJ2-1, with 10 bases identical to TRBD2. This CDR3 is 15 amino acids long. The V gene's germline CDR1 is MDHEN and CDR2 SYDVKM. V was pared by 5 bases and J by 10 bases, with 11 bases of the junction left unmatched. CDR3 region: CASSPRASGSWEQFF. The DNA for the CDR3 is TGTGCCAGCAGTCCGCGGGCTAGCGGGAGTTGGGAGCAGTTCTTC.

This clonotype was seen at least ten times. The CDR3 loop is CASSRIGGTADTQYF. In DNA, the CDR3 is TGTGCCAGCAGCCGAATAGGCGGGACCGCAGATACGCAGTATTTT. V is TRBV11-2 and J is TRBJ2-3, with D possibly being TRBD2 (6 bases). Trimming left V 5 bases short and J 4 bases short, with 16 bases between. The CDR3 has 15 amino acids. Germline loops: CDR1 SGHAT, CDR2 FQNNGV.

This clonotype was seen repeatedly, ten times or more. The CDR3 DNA reads TGTGCCAGCAGCTTGGGCCGTCACAATGAGCAGTTCTTC. This translates into CASSLGRHNEQFF. J is TRBJ2-1 and V is TRBV11-2; D not certain. The CDR3 totals 13 residues. Deletions cut 3 bases from V and 5 bases from J, with 8 bases between. CDR1 is SGHAT, CDR2 FQNNGV, per germline.

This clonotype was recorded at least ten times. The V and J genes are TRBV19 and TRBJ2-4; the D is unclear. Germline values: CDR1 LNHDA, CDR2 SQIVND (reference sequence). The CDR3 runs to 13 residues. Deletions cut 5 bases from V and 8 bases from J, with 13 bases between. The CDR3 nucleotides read TGTGCCAGTAGTCGAGGCCTGGCGGACATTCAGTACTTC. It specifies CASSRGLADIQYF.

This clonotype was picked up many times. Here the CDR3 reads CASSGTGRISYEQYF. CDR3 nucleotide sequence: TGTGCCAGCAGTGGGACAGGGCGTATTTCCTACGAGCAGTACTTC. The chain recombines TRBV2 with TRBJ2-7; 8 nucleotides line up with TRBD1. The CDR3 totals 15 residues. V lost 4 bases to trimming and J lost 1 base; unmatched junction nucleotides: 6. Germline-derived CDR1 and CDR2 are SNHLY and FYNNEI.

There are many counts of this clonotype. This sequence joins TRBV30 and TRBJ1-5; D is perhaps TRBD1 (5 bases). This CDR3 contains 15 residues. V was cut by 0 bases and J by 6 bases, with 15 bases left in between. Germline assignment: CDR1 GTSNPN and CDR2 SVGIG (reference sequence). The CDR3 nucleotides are TGTGCCTGGAGTGTGGGCTTGGGAGGGACTCAGCCCCAGCATTTT. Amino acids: CAWSVGLGGTQPQHF.

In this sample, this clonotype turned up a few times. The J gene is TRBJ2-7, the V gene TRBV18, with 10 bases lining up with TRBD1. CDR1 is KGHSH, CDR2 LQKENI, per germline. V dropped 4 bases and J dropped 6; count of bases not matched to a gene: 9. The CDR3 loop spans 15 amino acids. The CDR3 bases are TGTGCCAGCTCACAACAGGACAGGGGGGACGTCGAGCAGTACTTC. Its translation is CASSQQDRGDVEQYF.

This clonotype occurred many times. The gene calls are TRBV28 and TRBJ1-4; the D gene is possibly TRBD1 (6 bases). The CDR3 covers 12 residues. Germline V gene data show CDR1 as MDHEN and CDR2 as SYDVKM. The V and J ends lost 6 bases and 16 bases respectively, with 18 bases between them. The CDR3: CASSRGPRRTFF. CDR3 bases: TGTGCCAGCAGCCGGGGGCCCCGTCGGACGTTTTTT.

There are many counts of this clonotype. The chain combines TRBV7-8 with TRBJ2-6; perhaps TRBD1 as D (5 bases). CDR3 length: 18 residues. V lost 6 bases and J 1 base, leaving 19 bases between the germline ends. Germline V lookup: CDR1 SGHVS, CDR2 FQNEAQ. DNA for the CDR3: TGTGCCAGCAGAGGGGTCTGGGCAGGGATATCTGGGGCCAACGTCCTGACTTTC. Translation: CASRGVWAGISGANVLTF.

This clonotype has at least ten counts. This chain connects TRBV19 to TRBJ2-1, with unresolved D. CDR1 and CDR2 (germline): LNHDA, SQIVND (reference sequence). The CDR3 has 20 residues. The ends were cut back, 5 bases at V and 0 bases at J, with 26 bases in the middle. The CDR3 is CASSVGTYKILLSSYNEQFF. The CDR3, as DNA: TGTGCCAGTAGTGTTGGCACCTATAAGATACTCTTAAGCTCCTACAATGAGCAGTTCTTC.

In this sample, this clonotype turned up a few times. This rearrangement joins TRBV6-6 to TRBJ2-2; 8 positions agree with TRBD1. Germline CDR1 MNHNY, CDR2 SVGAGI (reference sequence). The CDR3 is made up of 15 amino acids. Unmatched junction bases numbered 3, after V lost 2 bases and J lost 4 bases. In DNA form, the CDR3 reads TGTGCCAGCAGTTACAGGGACAGGACCACCGGGGAGCTGTTTTTT. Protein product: CASSYRDRTTGELFF.

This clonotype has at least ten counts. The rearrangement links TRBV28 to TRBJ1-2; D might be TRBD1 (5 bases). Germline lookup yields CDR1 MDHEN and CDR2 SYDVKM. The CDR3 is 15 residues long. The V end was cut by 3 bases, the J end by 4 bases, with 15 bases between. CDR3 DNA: TGTGCCAGCAGTTTCTCCGGGACCGTCCCCTATGGCTACACCTTC. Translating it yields CASSFSGTVPYGYTF.